This TCR beta chain was sequenced during a study of beta chain features in type 1 diabetes. Expressed TCRB transcripts got sequenced, as all isolated RNA was reverse transcribed. TCRdb keeps only in-frame clones here, not all; method: immunoSEQ multiplex PCR. Of about 240,000 clones in the sample, 27% were seen once. V was shortened by 6 bases and J by 4 bases, with 10 bases between the two germline ends. Looked up from germline, CDR1 is MDHEN and CDR2 is SYDVKM. This CDR3 is built from 12 residues. The gene calls are TRBV28 and TRBJ2-7; D unclear. The receptor comes from a man aged 25-45 years in good health. The sequenced sample consisted of central memory CD4+ T cells from blood. The CDR3 sequence is CASSLWSYEQYF. The CDR3 region has the DNA TGTGCCAGCAGCCTTTGGAGTTACGAGCAGTACTTC.